These 10 T cell receptor beta chains were sequenced from one sample in a study of blood T cell repertoires in COVID-19. Sequencing used immunoSEQ multiplex PCR; TCRdb keeps in-frame clones, though not all of them. This table has roughly 150,000 clones, over 70% appearing once. What was sequenced was peripheral blood. These receptors were taken from a woman in her 70s who had recovered from COVID-19.

The chain carries TRBV5-5 and TRBJ2-5; 9 bases are a match to TRBD2. V was clipped by 6 bases and J by 5 bases; unmatched bases: 5. The CDR3 runs 13 residues. In germline, CDR1 is SGHKS, CDR2 YYEKEE (reference sequence). CDR3 nucleotide sequence: TGTGCCAGCAACCCCGCGGGGGGGGAGACCCAGTACTTC. Protein: CASNPAGGETQYF.

The CDR3 DNA reads TGTGCCAGCAGCTCTGAAGGGGCCTATGGCTACACCTTC. Its translation: CASSSEGAYGYTF. The V and J genes are TRBV3-1 (or the pseudogene TRBV3-2) and TRBJ1-2; tentative D call: TRBD1 (5 bases). V lost 5 bases to trimming and J lost 4 bases, with 11 bases between them. The CDR3 consists of 13 residues. Per germline, CDR1 LGHDT and CDR2 YNNKEL (reference sequence).

The rearrangement uses TRBV6-5 and TRBJ1-2, with TRBD1 matching over 9 bases. Trimming removed 6 bases from V and 8 bases from J; junction bases left unmatched: 7. The germline V gene encodes CDR1 MNHEY and CDR2 SVGAGI. CDR3 length equals 13 residues. In nucleotides, the CDR3 is TGTGCCAGCAGGCAACAGGGGGCCCGAGGCTACACCTTC. Protein sequence: CASRQQGARGYTF.

V usage is TRBV7-8 and J usage is TRBJ1-4; a weak D match, TRBD1 (6 bases). V was cut by 4 bases and J by 4 bases, with 13 bases left in between. Germline CDR1 and CDR2: SGHVS and FQNEAQ. This CDR3 region has 15 residues. For the CDR3, the DNA is TGTGCCAGCAGCTCCCAACAGGGATTTAATGAAAAACTGTTTTTT. It yields the protein CASSSQQGFNEKLFF.

V and J are TRBV6-5 and TRBJ2-1, with 12 bases lining up with TRBD2. The CDR3 has 14 amino acids. J lost 9 bases, V lost 5 bases, and 5 bases had no gene match. Germline values: CDR1 MNHEY, CDR2 SVGAGI. The CDR3 DNA reads TGTGCCAGCAGTCTAGCGGGAGGGCGTGGTGAGCAGTTCTTC. It encodes CASSLAGGRGEQFF.

V gene TRBV28 combines with J gene TRBJ1-2, with no clear D. The ends were cut back, 7 bases at V and 8 bases at J, with 14 bases in the middle. There are 12 residues in the CDR3. Germline CDR1 reads MDHEN; CDR2 reads SYDVKM. The CDR3 region is CASIREGLGYTF. In DNA form, the CDR3 reads TGTGCCAGCATAAGGGAGGGCCTGGGCTACACCTTC.

The genes are TRBV4-1 and TRBJ2-7; 9 bases are a match to TRBD2. The length of the CDR3 is 14 residues. In germline, CDR1 is MGHRA, CDR2 YSYEKL. V trimming: 2 bases; J trimming: 7 bases; junction bases outside the gene matches: 6. CDR3: CASSQPAGGGEQYF. Here the CDR3 DNA reads TGCGCCAGCAGCCAACCAGCGGGAGGAGGGGAGCAGTACTTC.

The CDR3 spells CASSSPRQGGYGYTF. CDR3 sequence (DNA): TGTGCCAGCAGTTCCCCCCGACAGGGGGGCTATGGCTACACCTTC. This sequence joins TRBV28 and TRBJ1-2; 9 nucleotides agree with TRBD1. V dropped 4 bases and J dropped 4; count of bases not matched to a gene: 7. This CDR3 is built from 15 residues. CDR1 and CDR2 from the germline V gene are MDHEN and SYDVKM.

This rearrangement joins TRBV21-1 to TRBJ1-2. TRBV21-1 is termed a pseudogene. This CDR3 is 14 amino acids long. In DNA form, the CDR3 reads TGTGCCAGCAGCCCCCGTCCCTCGATCGGGGGCTACACCTTC. Protein sequence: CASSPRPSIGGYTF.

The sample holds one count of this clone. The chain links TRBV6-5 to TRBJ2-1; TRBD2 matches at 7 bases. The CDR3 loop spans 15 amino acids. Germline lookup yields CDR1 MNHEY and CDR2 SVGAGI. V dropped 6 bases and J dropped 0; count of bases not matched to a gene: 5. The CDR3 region is CASRRERGSYNEQFF. The CDR3 nucleotides are TGTGCCAGCAGGAGGGAGCGGGGCTCCTACAATGAGCAGTTCTTC.